This paragraph covers one T cell receptor beta chain sequence. This CDR3 has 15 residues. Germline CDR1 DFQATT, CDR2 SNEGSKA (reference sequence). These data belong to a study of monozygotic twins with inflammatory bowel disease. From the 5' RACE reads, TCRdb lists one entry per CDR3 protein and no DNA. This table holds about 380,000 distinct CDR3 sequences. The clonotype comes from a human donor with ulcerative colitis or Crohn's disease, or a healthy co-twin of an affected twin (not recorded which). The gene calls are TRBV20-1 and TRBJ2-7; as DNA is missing, the TRBD2 call by TCRdb cannot be tested. The sequenced material came from blood. This CDR3 reads CSARGGLRTSYEQYF.